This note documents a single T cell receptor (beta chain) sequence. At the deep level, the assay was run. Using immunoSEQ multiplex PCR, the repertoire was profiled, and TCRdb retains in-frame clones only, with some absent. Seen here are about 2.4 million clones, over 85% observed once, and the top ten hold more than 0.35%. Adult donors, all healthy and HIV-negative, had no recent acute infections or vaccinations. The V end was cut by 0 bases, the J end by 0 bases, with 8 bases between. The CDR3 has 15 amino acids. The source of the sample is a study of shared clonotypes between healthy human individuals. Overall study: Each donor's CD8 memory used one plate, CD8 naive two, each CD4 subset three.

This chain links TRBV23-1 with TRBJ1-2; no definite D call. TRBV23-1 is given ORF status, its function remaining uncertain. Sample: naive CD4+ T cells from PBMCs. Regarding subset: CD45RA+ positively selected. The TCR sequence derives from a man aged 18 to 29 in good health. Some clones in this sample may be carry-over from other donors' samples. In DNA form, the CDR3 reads TGCGCCAGCAGTCAATCGAAGCCAGCTAACTATGGCTACACCTTC. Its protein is CASSQSKPANYGYTF.